A single sample gave rise to the 25 T cell receptor beta chains below, sequenced in a study of neurological immune-mediated disorders. From the 5' RACE reads, TCRdb called clonotypes with MiXCR, one entry per CDR3 protein. The sample consists of 40,000 to 55,000 distinct CDR3 sequences, roughly 3% of them appearing once. The sequenced sample consisted of PBMCs. Receptors originate from a woman in her forties or fifties with multiple sclerosis.

As regards this clonotype: A read error may produce the germline difference seen at one junction end. The chain joins TRBV13 to TRBJ2-3, with D maybe TRBD2 (6 bases). Per germline, CDR1 PRHDT and CDR2 FYEKMQ (reference sequence). The CDR3 sequence is 16 residues long. CDR3 amino acids: CANSFVASASTDTQYF. Here the CDR3 DNA reads TGTGCCAACAGCTTCGTAGCTAGCGCGAGCACAGATACGCAGTATTTT.

This clonotype appeared many times. The chain couples TRBV15 to TRBJ1-2; possible D gene TRBD1, 6 bases. CDR1 is LNHNV and CDR2 is YYDKDF in the germline V gene (reference sequence). Between the trimmed V and J ends, which lost 4 bases and 5 bases, there was a span of 14 bases. The CDR3 totals 14 residues. The DNA for the CDR3 is TGTGCCACCAGCACCCTGACAGGCCCGTATGGCTACACCTTC. The encoded protein is CATSTLTGPYGYTF. The whole variable domain, filled in from reference TRBV15 and TRBJ1-2, reads DAMVIQNPRYQVTQFGKPVTLSCSQTLNHNVMYWYQQKSSQAPKLLFHYYDKDFNNEADTPDNFQSRRPNTSFCFLDIRSPGLGDTAMYLCATSTLTGPYGYTFGSGTRLTVV.

This clonotype was counted many times. The chain carries TRBV12-3 or TRBV12-4 and TRBJ2-7; D remains ambiguous. The germline V and J ends were trimmed by 7 bases and 1 base, with 8 bases remaining between them. This CDR3 has 12 amino acids. The CDR3 nucleotides read TGTGCCAGCATGGCTGGATCCTACGAGCAGTACTTC. It encodes CASMAGSYEQYF.

This clonotype was seen many times. This rearrangement joins TRBV7-9 to TRBJ2-5; 8 nucleotides line up with TRBD1. The CDR3 is 18 residues long. Germline V lookup: CDR1 SEHNR, CDR2 FQNEAQ (reference sequence). V trimming: 2 bases; J trimming: 1 base; junction bases outside the gene matches: 12. CDR3 bases: TGTGCCAGCAGCTTATTCAGAGTTGGACAGGGACTCCAAGAGACCCAGTACTTC. Translating gives CASSLFRVGQGLQETQYF.

This clonotype was seen repeatedly, ten times or more. The chain is built from TRBV7-3 and TRBJ1-1; no reliable D call. Germline loops: CDR1 SGHTA, CDR2 FQGTGA. This CDR3 is 12 amino acids long. V was clipped by 8 bases and J by 1 base, with 8 bases between them. The CDR3, as DNA: TGTGCCAGCTCCCAGGCGAACACTGAAGCTTTCTTT. It translates to CASSQANTEAFF.

This clonotype has just one count. J is TRBJ1-2 and V is TRBV19; D is unresolved. Germline V lookup: CDR1 LNHDA, CDR2 SQIVND (reference sequence). CDR3 size: 12 residues. Trimming left V 6 bases short and J 3 bases short, with 8 bases between. CDR3 DNA: TGTGCCAGTAGGAGGAGGGACTATGGCTACACCTTC. It is translated as CASRRRDYGYTF.

This clonotype was counted at least ten times. The chain uses TRBV10-2 and TRBJ2-7, with 7 nucleotides matching TRBD1. The CDR3 runs to 15 residues. V shed 0 bases and J 7 bases; nucleotides not matched to a gene: 9. The germline gives CDR1 WSHSY, CDR2 SAAADI. In DNA form, the CDR3 reads TGCGCCAGCAGTGAGTCGAAGAGACAGGGCCTGGAGCAGTACTTC. Its translation is CASSESKRQGLEQYF.

Many counts were recorded for this clonotype. V and J are TRBV5-1 and TRBJ2-1; TRBD2 matches at 11 bases. Germline-derived CDR1 and CDR2 are SGHRS and YFSETQ. Unmatched junction bases numbered 11, after V lost 4 bases and J lost 8 bases. CDR3 size: 16 residues. The DNA of the CDR3 is TGCGCCAGCAGCGACATCCCTAGCGGGGGGTTTCATGAGCAGTTCTTC. It encodes CASSDIPSGGFHEQFF.

This clonotype occurred many times. The rearrangement joins TRBV7-9 to TRBJ1-2; D call uncertain. The V and J ends lost 2 bases and 0 bases respectively, with 7 bases between them. Germline V lookup: CDR1 SEHNR, CDR2 FQNEAQ (reference sequence). The CDR3 runs 14 residues. The CDR3, as DNA: TGTGCCAGCAGCTTATCGGGAGCTAACTATGGCTACACCTTC. Its translation: CASSLSGANYGYTF.

There are many counts of this clonotype. V and J are TRBV7-2 and TRBJ1-2; possible D gene TRBD1, 5 bases. CDR1 and CDR2 from the germline V gene are SGHTA and FQGNSA. Between the trimmed V and J ends, which lost 5 bases and 2 bases, there was a span of 9 bases. The CDR3 runs 13 residues. This chain's CDR3 is CASSKRQNYGYTF. CDR3 sequence (DNA): TGTGCCAGCAGCAAAAGACAGAACTATGGCTACACCTTC.

The sample holds many counts of this clonotype. The CDR3 nucleotides read TGCAGTGCTAGAGATCTTTCCGCTAGCGGATATACTAGCACAGATACGCAGTATTTT. As protein: CSARDLSASGYTSTDTQYF. The chain is built from TRBV20-1 and TRBJ2-3, with TRBD2 matching over 7 bases. With 0 bases clipped from V and 0 bases from J, the junction kept 15 bases outside the gene matches. The germline CDR1 and CDR2 sequences are DFQATT and SNEGSKA (reference sequence). The CDR3 runs to 19 residues.

This clonotype was counted many times. The chain recombines TRBV20-1 with TRBJ2-1; 11 nucleotides match TRBD2. Germline V gene sequence: CDR1 DFQATT, CDR2 SNEGSKA (reference sequence). The CDR3 length is 15 residues. The CDR3 protein is CSPQSASGGINEQFF. The CDR3 DNA reads TGCAGCCCGCAGTCGGCTAGCGGGGGGATTAATGAGCAGTTCTTC.

Many counts were recorded for this clonotype. This chain links TRBV5-1 with TRBJ1-6, with D tentatively TRBD1 (5 bases). The V end was cut by 4 bases, the J end by 8 bases, with 16 bases between. Germline loops: CDR1 SGHRS, CDR2 YFSETQ. This CDR3 contains 15 residues. Here the CDR3 reads CASSQVWDRDSPLHF. The CDR3 DNA reads TGCGCCAGCAGCCAGGTATGGGACCGGGATTCACCCCTCCACTTT. Variable domain in full (rest from reference TRBV5-1 and TRBJ1-6): KAGVTQTPRYLIKTRGQQVTLSCSPISGHRSVSWYQQTPGQGLQFLFEYFSETQRNKGNFPGRFSGRQFSNSRSEMNVSTLELGDSALYLCASSQVWDRDSPLHFGNGTRLTVT.

This clonotype was detected ten times or more. This chain links TRBV5-6 with TRBJ1-4; TRBD1 matches 10 bases. CDR3 length: 15 amino acids. Germline CDR1 SGHDT, CDR2 YYEEEE. Trimming took 4 bases from V and 3 from J; bases not matched to a gene: 3. The CDR3 is CASSPDRGPNEKLFF. CDR3 DNA sequence: TGTGCCAGCAGCCCCGACAGGGGGCCTAATGAAAAACTGTTTTTT. Full variable domain (rest looked up from reference TRBV5-6 and TRBJ1-4): DAGVTQSPTHLIKTRGQQVTLRCSPKSGHDTVSWYQQALGQGPQFIFQYYEEEERQRGNFPDRFSGHQFPNYSSELNVNALLLGDSALYLCASSPDRGPNEKLFFGSGTQLSVL.

This clonotype was seen at least ten times. The chain recombines TRBV24-1 with TRBJ1-1, with 10 positions matching TRBD1. The CDR3 sequence is 14 residues long. In germline, CDR1 is KGHDR, CDR2 SFDVKD. Unmatched junction bases numbered 6, after V lost 4 bases and J lost 8 bases. CDR3 region: CATSDPGQGPEAFF. In nucleotides, the CDR3 is TGTGCCACCAGTGACCCGGGACAGGGGCCGGAAGCTTTCTTT.

In regard to this clonotype: This may be a read error: a much more frequent sequence differs by one nucleotide. The chain combines TRBV27 with TRBJ2-3; 9 bases align to TRBD1. The CDR3 runs 15 residues. Germline V gene sequence: CDR1 MNHEY, CDR2 SMNVEV (reference sequence). For the CDR3, the DNA is TGTGCCAGCAAAAAAAGGACAGGGGCAGGAGATATGCAGTATTTT. Amino acids: CASKKRTGAGDMQYF.

The table lists this clonotype with many counts. This chain joins TRBV29-1 and TRBJ2-1, with TRBD1 matching 7 bases. The CDR3 has 12 residues. The V gene's germline CDR1 is SQVTM and CDR2 ANQGSEA. The trim removed 8 bases at V and 6 bases at J, leaving 7 bases unmatched. The CDR3 loop reads CSLTTGSNEQFF. In DNA form, the CDR3 reads TGCAGCCTTACGACAGGGTCCAATGAGCAGTTCTTC.

This clonotype has ten or more counts. The chain has TRBV6-2 or TRBV6-3 and TRBJ1-4; no clear D. The germline CDR1 and CDR2 sequences are MNHEY and SVGEGT. The CDR3 contains 11 residues. V was clipped by 6 bases and J by 8 bases, with 7 bases between them. The CDR3 protein is CASSRLEKLFF. As DNA, the CDR3 is TGTGCCAGCAGCCGCCTGGAAAAACTGTTTTTT.

At least ten counts were recorded for this clonotype. Here the CDR3 DNA reads TGTGCCAGCAGGATTTGGGGTCGGGAAGCTTTCTTT. Protein product: CASRIWGREAFF. V usage is TRBV12-3 or TRBV12-4 and J usage is TRBJ1-1; D is undetermined. The CDR3 is 12 amino acids. V lost 6 bases and J lost 8, with 13 bases in between.

This clonotype was counted at least ten times. This chain joins TRBV5-1 and TRBJ2-5; tentatively, D is TRBD1 (5 bases). This CDR3 spans 14 amino acids. Trimming took off 0 bases at V and 4 bases at J, with 10 bases between the two ends. Germline V CDR1 and CDR2: SGHRS, YFSETQ. As DNA, the CDR3 is TGCGCCAGCAGCTTGGAGGGGCGCGGAGAGACCCAGTACTTC. It is translated as CASSLEGRGETQYF.

This clonotype has a count of ten or more. V and J are TRBV5-1 and TRBJ2-1; D tentatively reads TRBD1 or TRBD2 (6 bases each). The CDR3 runs 15 residues. Germline CDR1 SGHRS, CDR2 YFSETQ. Trimming removed 0 bases at V and 7 bases at J, with 14 bases between. CDR3 residues: CASSLGGAKINEQFF. CDR3 nucleotides: TGCGCCAGCAGCTTGGGGGGGGCCAAAATTAATGAGCAGTTCTTC.

This clonotype was found many times. This rearrangement joins TRBV4-1 to TRBJ2-1, with D possibly matching TRBD2 (6 bases). The CDR3 sequence is 17 residues long. The V and J ends lost 0 bases and 9 bases respectively, with 21 bases between them. Germline loops: CDR1 MGHRA, CDR2 YSYEKL. The CDR3 sequence: CASSQDKRLDHSVEQFF. CDR3 coding DNA: TGCGCCAGCAGCCAAGATAAGCGACTAGATCATAGCGTTGAGCAGTTCTTC.

A note on this clonotype: The DNA is omitted, as the CDR3 cannot be located on it reliably, and the CDR3 follows TCRdb's listing. The CDR3 is CASSFYICSASTGSPLGYEQYF. The chain employs TRBV7-3 and TRBJ2-7; the table's D call, TRBD2, has no DNA check behind it. A total of 22 residues make up the CDR3, ends included. Germline lookup yields CDR1 SGHTA and CDR2 FQGTGA.

The chain employs TRBV7-6 and TRBJ2-1, with D perhaps matching TRBD1 or TRBD2 (6 bases each). The V gene lost 5 bases and the J gene lost 14 bases, with 16 bases spanning the gap. The CDR3 contains 12 residues. Germline V gene lookup returns CDR1 SGHVS and CDR2 FNYEAQ. CDR3 in amino acids: CASSRDRGPEFF. The CDR3 DNA follows: TGTGCCAGCAGCCGAGACCGGGGGCCTGAGTTCTTC.

This clonotype was seen many times. The chain couples TRBV7-2 to TRBJ2-2; D is possibly TRBD2 (6 bases). Trimming took off 4 bases at V and 0 bases at J, with 6 bases between the two ends. This CDR3 is 14 amino acids long. CDR1 is SGHTA and CDR2 is FQGNSA in the germline V gene. DNA for the CDR3: TGTGCCAGCAGCTCGGGGGCGAACACCGGGGAGCTGTTTTTT. Translated: CASSSGANTGELFF.